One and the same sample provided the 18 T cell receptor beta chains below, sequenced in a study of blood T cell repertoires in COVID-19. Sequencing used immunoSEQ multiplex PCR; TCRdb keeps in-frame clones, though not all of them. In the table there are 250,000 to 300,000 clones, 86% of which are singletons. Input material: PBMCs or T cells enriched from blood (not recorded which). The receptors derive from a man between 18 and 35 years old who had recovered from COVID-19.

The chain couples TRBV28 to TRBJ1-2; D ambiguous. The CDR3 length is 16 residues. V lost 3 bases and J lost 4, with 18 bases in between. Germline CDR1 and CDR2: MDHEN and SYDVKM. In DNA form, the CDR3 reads TGTGCCAGCAGTTTTCAGACACCCCGAGCATCCTATGGCTACACCTTC. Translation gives CASSFQTPRASYGYTF.

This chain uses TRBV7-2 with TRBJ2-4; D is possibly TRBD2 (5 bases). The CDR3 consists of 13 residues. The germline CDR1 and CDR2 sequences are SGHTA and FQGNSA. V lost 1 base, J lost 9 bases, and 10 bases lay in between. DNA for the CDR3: TGTGCCAGCAGCTTAGAGGGTGGGAGCATTCAGTACTTC. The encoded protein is CASSLEGGSIQYF.

CDR3 loop: CASSIPGGTNEKLFF. The CDR3 coding sequence is TGTGCCAGTAGTATACCCGGGGGGACTAATGAAAAACTGTTTTTT. V gene TRBV19 combines with J gene TRBJ1-4, with a tentative D call TRBD1 (5 bases). Germline V gene lookup returns CDR1 LNHDA and CDR2 SQIVND (reference sequence). The V end lost 2 bases, the J end lost 2 bases, and 9 bases lay between the germline ends. This CDR3 comprises 15 residues. Full variable domain (missing parts from reference TRBV19 and TRBJ1-4): DGGITQSPKYLFRKEGQNVTLSCEQNLNHDAMYWYRQDPGQGLRLIYYSQIVNDFQKGDIAEGYSVSREKKESFPLTVTSAQKNPTAFYLCASSIPGGTNEKLFFGSGTQLSVL.

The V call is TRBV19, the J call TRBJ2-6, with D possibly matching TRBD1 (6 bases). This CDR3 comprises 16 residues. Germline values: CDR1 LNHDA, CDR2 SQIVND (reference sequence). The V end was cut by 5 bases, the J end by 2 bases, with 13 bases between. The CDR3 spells CASSGTGTAGANVLTF. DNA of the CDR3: TGTGCCAGTAGTGGTACAGGGACGGCTGGGGCCAACGTCCTGACTTTC.

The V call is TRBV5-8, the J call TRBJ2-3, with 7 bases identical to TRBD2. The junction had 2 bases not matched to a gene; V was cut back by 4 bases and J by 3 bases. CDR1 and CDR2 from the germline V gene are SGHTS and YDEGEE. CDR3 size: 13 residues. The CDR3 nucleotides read TGTGCCAGCAGCGAGCGGGGAACAGATACGCAGTATTTT. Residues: CASSERGTDTQYF. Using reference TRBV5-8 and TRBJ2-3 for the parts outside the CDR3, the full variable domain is EAGVTQSPTHLIKTRGQQATLRCSPISGHTSVYWYQQALGLGLQFLLWYDEGEERNRGNFPPRFSGRQFPNYSSELNVNALELEDSALYLCASSERGTDTQYFGPGTRLTVL.

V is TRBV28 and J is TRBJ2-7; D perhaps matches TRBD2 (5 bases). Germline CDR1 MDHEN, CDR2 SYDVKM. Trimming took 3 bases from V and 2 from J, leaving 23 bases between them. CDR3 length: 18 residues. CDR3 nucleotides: TGTGCCAGCAGTTTGTCTCAGGTGAGCGGCACCTCCGCCTACGAGCAGTACTTC. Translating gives CASSLSQVSGTSAYEQYF. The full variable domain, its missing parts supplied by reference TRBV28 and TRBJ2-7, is DVKVTQSSRYLVKRTGEKVFLECVQDMDHENMFWYRQDPGLGLRLIYFSYDVKMKEKGDIPEGYSVSREKKERFSLILESASTNQTSMYLCASSLSQVSGTSAYEQYFGPGTRLTVT.

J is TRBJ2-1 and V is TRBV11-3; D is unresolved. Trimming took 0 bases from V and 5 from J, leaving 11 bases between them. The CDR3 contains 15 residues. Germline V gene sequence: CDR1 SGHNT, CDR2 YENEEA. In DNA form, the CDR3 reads TGTGCCAGCAGCTTAGACGTCGGAGTCAACAATGAGCAGTTCTTC. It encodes CASSLDVGVNNEQFF.

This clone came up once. CDR3 residues: CASSLGWLAQSTDTQYF. For the CDR3, the DNA is TGCGCCAGCAGCTTGGGGTGGCTAGCCCAGAGCACAGATACGCAGTATTTT. The chain employs TRBV5-1 and TRBJ2-3; D might be TRBD2 (5 bases). The length of the CDR3 is 17 residues. V gave up 0 bases and J gave up 0 bases, with 14 bases separating them. Germline CDR1 is SGHRS and CDR2 is YFSETQ.

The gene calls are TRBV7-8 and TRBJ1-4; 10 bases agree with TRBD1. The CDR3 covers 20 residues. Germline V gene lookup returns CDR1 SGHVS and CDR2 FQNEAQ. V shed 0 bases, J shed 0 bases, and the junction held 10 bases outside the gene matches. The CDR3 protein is CASSLAPGTGELATNEKLFF. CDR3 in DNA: TGTGCCAGCAGCTTAGCACCCGGGACAGGGGAACTTGCAACTAATGAAAAACTGTTTTTT.

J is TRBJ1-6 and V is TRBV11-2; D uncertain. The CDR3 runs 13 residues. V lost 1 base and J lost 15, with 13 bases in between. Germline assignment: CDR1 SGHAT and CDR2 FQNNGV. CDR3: CASSLGPGGHLHF. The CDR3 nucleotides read TGTGCCAGCAGCTTAGGCCCCGGTGGTCACCTCCACTTT.

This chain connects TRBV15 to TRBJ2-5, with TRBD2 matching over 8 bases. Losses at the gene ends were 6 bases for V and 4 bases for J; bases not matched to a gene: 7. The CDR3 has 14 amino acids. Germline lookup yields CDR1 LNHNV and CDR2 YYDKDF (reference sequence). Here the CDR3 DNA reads TGTGCCACCAGTCGGGGGGGCCAGGGAGAGACCCAGTACTTC. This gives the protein CATSRGGQGETQYF. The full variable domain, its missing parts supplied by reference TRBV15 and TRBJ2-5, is DAMVIQNPRYQVTQFGKPVTLSCSQTLNHNVMYWYQQKSSQAPKLLFHYYDKDFNNEADTPDNFQSRRPNTSFCFLDIRSPGLGDTAMYLCATSRGGQGETQYFGPGTRLLVL.

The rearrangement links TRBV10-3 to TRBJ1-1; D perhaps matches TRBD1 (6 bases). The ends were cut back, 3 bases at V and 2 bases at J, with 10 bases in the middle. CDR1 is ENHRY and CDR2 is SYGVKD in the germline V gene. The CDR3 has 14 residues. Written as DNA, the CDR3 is TGTGCCATCAGTGATTGGACAGCCAACACTGAAGCTTTCTTT. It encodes CAISDWTANTEAFF.

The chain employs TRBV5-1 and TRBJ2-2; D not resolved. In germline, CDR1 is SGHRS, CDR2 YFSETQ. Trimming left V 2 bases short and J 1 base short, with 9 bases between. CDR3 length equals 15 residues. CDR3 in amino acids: CASSFFAGNTGELFF. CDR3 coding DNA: TGCGCCAGCAGCTTCTTTGCCGGGAACACCGGGGAGCTGTTTTTT.

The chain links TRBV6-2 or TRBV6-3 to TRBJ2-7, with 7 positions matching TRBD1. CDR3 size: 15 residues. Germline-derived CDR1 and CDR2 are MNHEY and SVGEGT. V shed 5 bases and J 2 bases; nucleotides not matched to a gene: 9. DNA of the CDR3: TGTGCCAGCAGTCAACAGGGGTTGGTAACCTACGAGCAGTACTTC. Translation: CASSQQGLVTYEQYF.

Written as DNA, the CDR3 is TGCAGCGTTGGGTACAGGGGTAGGGACACTGAAGCTTTCTTT. Translating gives CSVGYRGRDTEAFF. The chain links TRBV29-1 to TRBJ1-1; 7 nucleotides agree with TRBD1. This CDR3 is 14 amino acids long. J lost 3 bases, V lost 4 bases, and 8 bases had no gene match. Germline values: CDR1 SQVTM, CDR2 ANQGSEA.

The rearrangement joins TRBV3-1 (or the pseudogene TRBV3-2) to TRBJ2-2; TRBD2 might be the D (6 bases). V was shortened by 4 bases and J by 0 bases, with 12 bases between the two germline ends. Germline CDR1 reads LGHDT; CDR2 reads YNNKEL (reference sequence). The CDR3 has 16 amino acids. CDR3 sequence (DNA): TGTGCCAGCAGCCCATCCGGGACTCCGAACACCGGGGAGCTGTTTTTT. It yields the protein CASSPSGTPNTGELFF.

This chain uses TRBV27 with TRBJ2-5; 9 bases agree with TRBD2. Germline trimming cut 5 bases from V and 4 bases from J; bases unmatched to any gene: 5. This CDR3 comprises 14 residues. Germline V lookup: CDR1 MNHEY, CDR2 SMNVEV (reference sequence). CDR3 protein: CASSPLAGSETQYF. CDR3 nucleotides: TGTGCCAGCAGTCCTCTAGCGGGGTCAGAGACCCAGTACTTC.

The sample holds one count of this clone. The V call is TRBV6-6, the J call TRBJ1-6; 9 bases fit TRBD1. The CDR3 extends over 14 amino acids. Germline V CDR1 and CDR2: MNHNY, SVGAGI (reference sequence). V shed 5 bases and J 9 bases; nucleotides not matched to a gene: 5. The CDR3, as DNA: TGTGCCAGCAGTGCAACAGGGGGCTCTTCACCCCTCCACTTT. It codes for CASSATGGSSPLHF.